This entry is about one T cell receptor (beta chain). These data are taken from a study of blood T cell repertoires in COVID-19. As for the study in general: The study drew acute and convalescent COVID-19 samples from the United States, Italy and Spain. T cells, B-cell-depleted T cells, or PBMCs provided the cDNA or gDNA that served as material.

Original processing methods: The authors estimated nucleated cell counts from reference gene primer amplification. Generated by immunoSEQ multiplex PCR, the TCRdb table keeps only in-frame clones and is missing some. V and J calls plus clone size are reproduced from that table; the DNA served to infer D and trimming. The sample consists of 150,000 to 200,000 clones, around 86% of them appearing once. The CDR3 runs to 15 residues. Germline lookup yields CDR1 SGDLS and CDR2 YYNGEE. The V gene lost 0 bases and the J gene lost 5 bases, with 14 bases spanning the gap. The sequencing sample was made of peripheral blood. The receptor's source is a woman aged 40 to 55 with acute or convalescent COVID-19. The chain links TRBV9 to TRBJ2-5; D gene uncertain. The CDR3 nucleotides are TGTGCCAGCAGCGTAGGGGCAGAGTTTGATGAGACCCAGTACTTC. Translation gives CASSVGAEFDETQYF.